Listed below are T cell receptor beta chains from one sample, sequenced in a study of T cell responses to AZD1222 COVID-19 vaccine. Here immunoSEQ multiplex PCR was the method, and the copy in TCRdb shows in-frame clones only, minus some. The table includes 200,000 or so clones, over 70% detected once. The source material was peripheral blood, sampled on day 0 of MenACWY control vaccination. The receptors shown here come from an adult in good health. Both conserved end residues are part of each CDR3. D genes are given only for firm matches. For some rows the clone size is stated as once, few or many, or as a class when expanded; others skip it.

>TRBJ1-4|NA|NA|TRBV27
TGTGCCAGCAGTTTAAGTTTGGGCAGTCAGGAAAAACTGTTTTTT
CASSLSLGSQEKLFF
>TRBJ2-7|NA|TRBD2|TRBV7-3
TGTGCCAGCAGCTTAGGCGGGAGGAACGAGCAGTACTTC
CASSLGGRNEQYF
>TRBJ1-4|NA|NA|TRBV7-9
TGTGCCAGCAGCTCCCCGGGTCCTTGGGATGAAAAACTGTTTTTT
CASSSPGPWDEKLFF
>TRBJ2-1|NA|TRBD2|TRBV7-9
TGTGCCAGCAGCTTAGCGGGACTAGCGTACAATGAGCAGTTCTTC
CASSLAGLAYNEQFF
>TRBJ1-6|NA|NA|TRBV5-4
TGTGCCAGCAGCGACCAGGACGTTTTGGCATATTCACCCCTCCACTTT
CASSDQDVLAYSPLHF
>TRBJ1-2|NA|NA|TRBV30
TGTGCCTGGTCATGGGGGGGCGGCTACACCTTC
CAWSWGGGYTF
>TRBJ1-4|NA|TRBD1|TRBV2
TGTGCCAGCAGGCAACAGGGGATAGCGACAAACCAAAAACTGTTTTTT
CASRQQGIATNQKLFF
>TRBJ2-7|once|NA|TRBV27
TGTGCCAGCAGTTTAAACCGGTTCTACGAGCAGTACTTC
CASSLNRFYEQYF
>TRBJ1-2|NA|NA|TRBV30
TGTGCCTGGAGTCGACCAGGGGGCTACACCTTC
CAWSRPGGYTF
>TRBJ2-7|NA|TRBD1|TRBV16
TGTGCCAGCAGCCTCGGGACAGGGTTCAACGAGCAGTACTTC
CASSLGTGFNEQYF
>TRBJ1-1|NA|NA|TRBV19
TGTGCCAGTAGTATAGGGGGGGCGAACACTGAAGCTTTCTTT
CASSIGGANTEAFF
>TRBJ1-4|NA|NA|TRBV6-1
TGTGCCAGCAGTGACCCCTGGGTAGGTTCGGAGGAAAAACTGTTTTTT
CASSDPWVGSEEKLFF
>TRBJ1-5|NA|NA|TRBV6-5
TGTGCCAGCAACGGCGGGGCCGGCCGAGGGCCCCAGCATTTT
CASNGGAGRGPQHF
>TRBJ1-2|NA|TRBD1|TRBV14
TGTGCCAGCAGCCAAGACACAGGGGGCTGGTATGGCTACACCTTC
CASSQDTGGWYGYTF
>TRBJ2-2|NA|TRBD1|TRBV9
TGTGCCAGCAGCCGGACAGGGGTGAACACCGGGGAGCTGTTTTTT
CASSRTGVNTGELFF
>TRBJ2-1|NA|TRBD1|TRBV10-1
TGCGCCAGCAAAGAGACCCAGACAGGGAGCTCCTACAATGAGCAGTTCTTC
CASKETQTGSSYNEQFF
>TRBJ1-2|NA|NA|TRBV30
TGTGCCTGGACCCCCAGTTCATGGAATGGCTACACCTTC
CAWTPSSWNGYTF
>TRBJ1-2|NA|TRBD1|TRBV27
TGTGCCAGCAGTACCGGGACAGGGTCCGGCTACACCTTC
CASSTGTGSGYTF
>TRBJ2-1|NA|TRBD2|TRBV20-1
TGCAGTGCTAGTGATCTACTAGCGGGGCACAATGAGCAGTTCTTC
CSASDLLAGHNEQFF
>TRBJ2-7|NA|NA|TRBV28
TGTGCCAGCAGTTTAGCCCTCGGGATGGGCTACGAGCAGTACTTC
CASSLALGMGYEQYF
>TRBJ2-3|NA|NA|TRBV28
TGTGCCAGCAGATCCACAGATACGCAGTATTTT
CASRSTDTQYF
>TRBJ2-7|NA|TRBD2|TRBV29-1
TGCAGCGTGGGGACTAGCGAGCAGTACTTC
CSVGTSEQYF
>TRBJ1-5|NA|NA|TRBV28
TGTGCCAGCAGTCAACAGGGAGTGTTAGGTCAGCCCCAGCATTTT
CASSQQGVLGQPQHF
>TRBJ2-7|NA|NA|TRBV10-3
TGTGCCATCAGTGAGGGTGGACAAAAGGCCTACGAGCAGTACTTC
CAISEGGQKAYEQYF
>TRBJ1-1|NA|NA|TRBV19
TGTGCCAGTAGCCAGTGGGGTCCTGAAGCTTTCTTT
CASSQWGPEAFF
>TRBJ1-6|NA|NA|TRBV7-2
TGTGCCAGCAGCTTTAGACCCCGGAATTCACCCCTCCACTTT
CASSFRPRNSPLHF
>TRBJ1-5|NA|TRBD1|TRBV10-2
TGCGCCAGCGGACAGGGTAGTCAGCCCCAGCATTTT
CASGQGSQPQHF
>TRBJ2-2|NA|NA|TRBV9
TGTGCCAGCAGCGTAGAAGTTGGGACTTTAGGGGGGGAGCTGTTTTTT
CASSVEVGTLGGELFF
>TRBJ1-6|NA|TRBD1|TRBV9
TGTGCCAGCAGCGCGGACAGGGCAGCAATGAATTCACCCCTCCACTTT
CASSADRAAMNSPLHF
>TRBJ1-3|NA|NA|TRBV6-6
TGTGCCAGCAGTTACTCGCAACAGCCTGGAAACACCATATATTTT
CASSYSQQPGNTIYF